The 8 T cell receptor beta chains given below trace back to one sample, sequenced in a study of blood T cell repertoires in COVID-19. TCRdb keeps only in-frame clones here, not all; method: immunoSEQ multiplex PCR. The sample shows 75,000 to 95,000 clones, 82% of them seen only once. Specimen: peripheral blood. These receptors were taken from a human donor in a cohort sampled during active COVID-19.

The chain links TRBV29-1 to TRBJ1-2; D gene uncertain. There are 12 residues in the CDR3. Germline lookup yields CDR1 SQVTM and CDR2 ANQGSEA. Between the trimmed V and J ends, which lost 6 bases and 4 bases, there was a span of 12 bases. CDR3 loop: CSVTHGAYGYTF. CDR3 nucleotides: TGCAGCGTGACACACGGCGCCTATGGCTACACCTTC. The entire variable domain, with the rest obtained from reference TRBV29-1 and TRBJ1-2, is as follows: SAVISQKPSRDICQRGTSLTIQCQVDSQVTMMFWYRQQPGQSLTLIATANQGSEATYESGFVIDKFPISRPNLTFSTLTVSNMSPEDSSIYLCSVTHGAYGYTFGSGTRLTVV.

The chain uses TRBV30 and TRBJ2-5; weak D call: TRBD1 (6 bases). V dropped 7 bases and J dropped 4 bases, with 13 bases sitting between them. The CDR3 is made up of 12 amino acids. Germline CDR1 and CDR2: GTSNPN and SVGIG (reference sequence). CDR3 in DNA: TGTGCCTCCCTATTCAGGGGAGAGACCCAGTACTTC. It yields the protein CASLFRGETQYF.

This clone was counted a single time. The V call is TRBV4-1, the J call TRBJ2-7; 12 bases match TRBD2. The junction had 6 bases not matched to a gene; V was cut back by 4 bases and J by 2 bases. This CDR3 contains 16 residues. Germline CDR1 and CDR2: MGHRA and YSYEKL. CDR3 sequence: CASSRTSGGPAYEQYF. As DNA, the CDR3 is TGCGCCAGCAGCCGCACTAGCGGGGGGCCCGCCTACGAGCAGTACTTC.

The chain combines TRBV7-3 with TRBJ2-1; maybe TRBD2 (6 bases). The CDR3 has 16 amino acids. Germline V gives CDR1 SGHTA, CDR2 FQGTGA. V dropped 3 bases and J dropped 3 bases, with 15 bases sitting between them. The DNA for the CDR3 is TGTGCCAGCAGCTTGGGGACTTGGGGGGTCTACAATGAGCAGTTCTTC. Translating gives CASSLGTWGVYNEQFF.

This chain links TRBV30 with TRBJ2-7, with TRBD1 identical over 10 bases. This CDR3 has 13 residues. Germline V lookup: CDR1 GTSNPN, CDR2 SVGIG (reference sequence). Trimming took 3 bases from V and 3 from J; bases not matched to a gene: 2. DNA for the CDR3: TGTGCCTGGAGGACAGGGGGCCTCTACGAGCAGTACTTC. Its protein is CAWRTGGLYEQYF.

The genes are TRBV2 and TRBJ1-4, with D possibly TRBD1 on 5 matching bases. Trimming took 7 bases from V and 1 from J, leaving 13 bases between them. The CDR3 sequence is 15 residues long. Per germline, CDR1 SNHLY and CDR2 FYNNEI. The CDR3 DNA follows: TGTGCCAGCACCCCTTGGGGGGGAACTAATGAAAAACTGTTTTTT. Translating it yields CASTPWGGTNEKLFF.

The chain uses TRBV18 and TRBJ1-4; perhaps TRBD1 as D (5 bases). Deletions cut 5 bases from V and 2 bases from J, with 9 bases between. Germline CDR1 and CDR2: KGHSH and LQKENI. The CDR3 totals 14 residues. The CDR3 is CASSSGSTNEKLFF. The CDR3 region has the DNA TGTGCCAGCTCATCAGGGTCGACTAATGAAAAACTGTTTTTT.

The chain employs TRBV29-1 and TRBJ1-1, with D uncertain. V was clipped by 7 bases and J by 0 bases, with 12 bases between them. CDR3 length: 13 residues. CDR1 SQVTM and CDR2 ANQGSEA come from the germline V gene. The CDR3 sequence is CSARDNLNTEAFF. The CDR3 coding sequence is TGCAGCGCGAGAGACAATTTGAACACTGAAGCTTTCTTT.